Below are 24 T cell receptor beta chains sequenced from a single sample in a study of blood T cell repertoires in COVID-19. The method was immunoSEQ multiplex PCR; TCRdb's version includes in-frame clones alone and lacks a portion of them. The repertoire has about 76,000 clones, 75% to 90% of them found once; the top ten carry about 18%. Source material: peripheral blood. These receptors all stem from a human donor in a cohort sampled during active COVID-19.

The chain combines TRBV9 with TRBJ1-5, with D maybe TRBD1 (5 bases). The length of the CDR3 is 14 residues. V lost 4 bases and J lost 5, with 13 bases in between. Germline CDR1 and CDR2: SGDLS and YYNGEE. In DNA form, the CDR3 reads TGTGCCAGCAGCCCGTCAGGGATCCATCAGCCCCAGCATTTT. As protein: CASSPSGIHQPQHF.

The chain has TRBV9 and TRBJ2-2; 7 bases align to TRBD2. The CDR3 totals 13 residues. The junction had 1 base not matched to a gene; V was cut back by 2 bases and J by 6 bases. Per germline, CDR1 SGDLS and CDR2 YYNGEE. CDR3 amino acids: CASSVTSSGELFF. For the CDR3, the DNA is TGTGCCAGCAGCGTGACTAGCTCCGGGGAGCTGTTTTTT.

This sequence joins TRBV2 and TRBJ2-6; 8 nucleotides match TRBD1. Germline V gene sequence: CDR1 SNHLY, CDR2 FYNNEI. There are 16 residues in the CDR3. V shed 3 bases, J shed 4 bases, and the junction held 5 bases outside the gene matches. CDR3 bases: TGTGCCAGCAGTGAGGACAGGGCTCGCGGGGCCAACGTCCTGACTTTC. This sequence encodes CASSEDRARGANVLTF.

This clone was counted a single time. CDR3: CSVQTGDEQYF. CDR3 in DNA: TGCAGCGTGCAGACAGGGGACGAGCAGTACTTC. The chain is built from TRBV29-1 and TRBJ2-7, with 8 bases lining up with TRBD1. The CDR3 extends over 11 amino acids. Germline V gives CDR1 SQVTM, CDR2 ANQGSEA. The junction had 3 bases not matched to a gene; V was cut back by 6 bases and J by 5 bases.

V and J are TRBV7-2 and TRBJ2-2; D might be TRBD1 (6 bases). The CDR3 contains 15 residues. Per the germline V gene, CDR1 is SGHTA and CDR2 is FQGNSA. V was cut by 5 bases and J by 3 bases, with 13 bases left in between. The CDR3 nucleotides are TGTGCCAGCAGCCCTCGATCAGGGGACACCGGGGAGCTGTTTTTT. Translated: CASSPRSGDTGELFF. The whole variable domain, filled in from reference TRBV7-2 and TRBJ2-2, reads GAGVSQSPSNKVTEKGKDVELRCDPISGHTALYWYRQSLGQGLEFLIYFQGNSAPDKSGLPSDRFSAERTGGSVSTLTIQRTQQEDSAVYLCASSPRSGDTGELFFGEGSRLTVL.

This chain uses TRBV5-8 with TRBJ1-5, with D uncertain. With 7 bases removed from V and 3 bases from J, the gap between germline ends came to 20 bases. This CDR3 contains 16 residues. From germline, CDR1 is SGHTS and CDR2 YDEGEE. The CDR3 coding sequence is TGTGCCAGCGGACTCCCCGGCGGCGGCCTCAATCAGCCCCAGCATTTT. Amino acids: CASGLPGGGLNQPQHF.

The V and J genes are TRBV6-2 or TRBV6-3 and TRBJ2-7, with TRBD1 identical over 9 bases. This CDR3 contains 17 residues. Germline V gives CDR1 MNHEY, CDR2 SVGEGT. J lost 5 bases, V lost 2 bases, and 13 bases had no gene match. The CDR3 protein is CASSYLNLRQGGNEQYF. In DNA form, the CDR3 reads TGTGCCAGCAGTTACCTAAACTTACGACAGGGGGGGAACGAGCAGTACTTC.

The chain recombines TRBV19 with TRBJ1-4, with 11 bases matching TRBD1. The CDR3 loop spans 16 amino acids. J gave up 2 bases and V 7 bases, and 6 bases lay outside the gene matches. CDR1 and CDR2 (germline): LNHDA, SQIVND (reference sequence). The DNA of the CDR3 is TGTGCCAGTACCTGGACAGGGGGCACGACTAATGAAAAACTGTTTTTT. It translates to CASTWTGGTTNEKLFF.

The chain carries TRBV7-9 and TRBJ2-3; unclear D gene. The V gene lost 5 bases and the J gene lost 4 bases, with 7 bases spanning the gap. CDR1 and CDR2 from the germline V gene are SEHNR and FQNEAQ (reference sequence). The CDR3 sequence is 12 residues long. CDR3 residues: CASSRDSDTQYF. CDR3 nucleotides: TGTGCCAGCAGCCGAGATTCAGATACGCAGTATTTT. Together with reference TRBV7-9 and TRBJ2-3, the CDR3 gives the full variable domain: DTGVSQNPRHKITKRGQNVTFRCDPISEHNRLYWYRQTLGQGPEFLTYFQNEAQLEKSRLLSDRFSAERPKGSFSTLEIQRTEQGDSAMYLCASSRDSDTQYFGPGTRLTVL.

This chain connects TRBV6-6 to TRBJ2-5; D perhaps matches TRBD1 (5 bases). V was shortened by 4 bases and J by 0 bases, with 9 bases between the two germline ends. This CDR3 contains 14 residues. Germline V gene data show CDR1 as MNHNY and CDR2 as SVGAGI (reference sequence). This chain's CDR3 is CASSSRTNQETQYF. CDR3 in DNA: TGTGCCAGCAGTTCTCGGACAAACCAAGAGACCCAGTACTTC.

Written as DNA, the CDR3 is TGTGCCAGCAGCCCGGGACTAGCGGGAGGGAATACGCAGTATTTT. This codes for CASSPGLAGGNTQYF. The rearrangement joins TRBV3-1 (or the pseudogene TRBV3-2) to TRBJ2-3; 16 bases are shared with TRBD2. The junction had 2 bases not matched to a gene; V was cut back by 4 bases and J by 7 bases. The germline CDR1 and CDR2 sequences are LGHDT and YNNKEL (reference sequence). The CDR3 is 15 amino acids.

The rearrangement joins TRBV10-3 to TRBJ1-5, with no clear D. Trimming left V 2 bases short and J 5 bases short, with 7 bases between. CDR1 and CDR2 from the germline V gene are ENHRY and SYGVKD. The CDR3 totals 13 residues. The DNA for the CDR3 is TGTGCCATCAGTGAGACAGTCTATCAGCCCCAGCATTTT. Its translation is CAISETVYQPQHF.

The chain is built from TRBV6-5 and TRBJ2-7; 10 bases match TRBD1. Trimming removed 2 bases from V and 1 base from J; junction bases left unmatched: 5. From germline, CDR1 is MNHEY and CDR2 SVGAGI. The CDR3 has 16 amino acids. The CDR3, as DNA: TGTGCCAGCAGTTACCGGACAGGGGGAAATTCCTACGAGCAGTACTTC. Amino acid sequence: CASSYRTGGNSYEQYF.

This clone came up a few times. The chain has TRBV4-2 and TRBJ1-2; the match to TRBD1 covers 10 bases. The germline V gene has CDR1 LGHNA and CDR2 YNFKEQ. The CDR3 has 15 amino acids. The trim removed 1 base at V and 2 bases at J, leaving 1 base unmatched. The CDR3 sequence: CASSQADRGNYGYTF. The CDR3 DNA sequence: TGTGCCAGCAGCCAAGCGGACAGGGGGAACTATGGCTACACCTTC.

The V gene is TRBV5-4, the J gene TRBJ2-5; 12 positions agree with TRBD2. The CDR3 is made up of 15 amino acids. CDR1 is SGHNT, CDR2 YYREEE, per germline (reference sequence). Trimming at V came to 0 bases and at J to 5 bases, leaving 2 bases not matched to a gene. This CDR3 is CASSLASGGDETQYF. DNA of the CDR3: TGTGCCAGCAGCTTGGCTAGCGGGGGGGATGAGACCCAGTACTTC.

This clone was picked up one time. The CDR3 bases are TGTGCCAGCAGTTACGGAGGGACAGACTACGAGCAGTACTTC. Translation: CASSYGGTDYEQYF. The V call is TRBV6-6, the J call TRBJ2-7; weak D call: TRBD1 (7 bases). The CDR3 extends over 14 amino acids. Germline CDR1 is MNHNY and CDR2 is SVGAGI (reference sequence). V dropped 2 bases and J dropped 3 bases, with 11 bases sitting between them.

This chain links TRBV7-2 with TRBJ1-4, with D hard to call. Looked up from germline, CDR1 is SGHTA and CDR2 is FQGNSA. V was shortened by 4 bases and J by 4 bases, with 13 bases between the two germline ends. CDR3 length: 15 amino acids. The CDR3 nucleotides are TGTGCCAGCAGCTCCCATCAGGCGTTTAATGAAAAACTGTTTTTT. This sequence encodes CASSSHQAFNEKLFF.

V gene TRBV5-6 combines with J gene TRBJ1-4, with 8 bases lining up with TRBD1. The CDR3 is 17 residues long. CDR1 and CDR2 (germline): SGHDT, YYEEEE. Trimming at V came to 0 bases and at J to 0 bases, leaving 4 bases not matched to a gene. For the CDR3, the DNA is TGTGCCAGCAGCTTGGCCCCGGGACAGGCAACTAATGAAAAACTGTTTTTT. Translation: CASSLAPGQATNEKLFF.

CDR3: CASSQSTPGSSSGNTIYF. DNA of the CDR3: TGCGCCAGCAGCCAGTCCACCCCAGGTTCCAGCTCTGGAAACACCATATATTTT. V and J are TRBV4-3 and TRBJ1-3; no definite D call. CDR3 length equals 18 residues. CDR1 and CDR2 from the germline V gene are LGHNA and YSLEER. Trimming took off 3 bases at V and 0 bases at J, with 18 bases between the two ends.

This sequence joins TRBV6-6 and TRBJ2-1; no definite D call. There are 11 residues in the CDR3. Trimming removed 6 bases from V and 9 bases from J, with 9 bases in between. CDR1 MNHNY and CDR2 SVGAGI come from the germline V gene (reference sequence). CDR3 residues: CASSIGGEQFF. The DNA of the CDR3 is TGTGCCAGCAGCATAGGCGGTGAGCAGTTCTTC.

A note on this clone: Other nucleotide sequences in the sample specify the same CDR3. This chain links TRBV4-2 with TRBJ1-1, with TRBD1 matching over 7 bases. Trimming removed 4 bases from V and 8 bases from J; junction bases left unmatched: 4. The CDR3 contains 12 residues. The germline V gene has CDR1 LGHNA and CDR2 YNFKEQ. The CDR3 reads CASSPGTAEAFF. In DNA, the CDR3 is TGTGCCAGCAGCCCAGGGACAGCAGAAGCTTTCTTT.

The rearrangement uses TRBV3-1 (or the pseudogene TRBV3-2) and TRBJ1-5; tentative D call: TRBD1 (6 bases). V shed 5 bases and J shed 6 bases, with 14 bases lying between them. CDR3 length: 14 residues. Germline CDR1 and CDR2: LGHDT and YNNKEL (reference sequence). Here the CDR3 reads CASSVQGVAQPQHF. The DNA of the CDR3 is TGTGCCAGCAGCGTACAGGGAGTCGCTCAGCCCCAGCATTTT.

The J gene is TRBJ2-1, the V gene TRBV4-2; 10 bases are a match to TRBD1. The CDR3 length is 17 residues. Germline values: CDR1 LGHNA, CDR2 YNFKEQ. Trimming took 0 bases from V and 5 from J; bases not matched to a gene: 7. The CDR3 coding sequence is TGTGCCAGCAGCCAAGAGTCGACGGGGACAGGGGACAATGAGCAGTTCTTC. Its protein is CASSQESTGTGDNEQFF.

The chain uses TRBV5-6 and TRBJ1-2; D not resolved. Trimming took 4 bases from V and 0 from J, leaving 16 bases between them. This CDR3 is 16 amino acids long. Looked up from germline, CDR1 is SGHDT and CDR2 is YYEEEE. The CDR3 coding sequence is TGTGCCAGCAGCCGGATGGGCCCAGCAGCTAACTATGGCTACACCTTC. Its translation: CASSRMGPAANYGYTF.